The 10 T cell receptor beta chains given below trace back to one sample, sequenced in a study of control samples from healthy donors and cancer patients. Some clones are missing from TCRdb's copy, which holds only in-frame ones; the method was immunoSEQ multiplex PCR. The data show about 47,000 clones, about 80% seen once. The sample consisted of blood. The receptors originated from a man between 65 and 85 years old in good health.

The rearrangement links TRBV11-2 to TRBJ2-7; 8 bases align to TRBD2. The CDR3 length is 16 residues. Germline CDR1 reads SGHAT; CDR2 reads FQNNGV. With V trimmed by 4 bases and J by 3 bases, 11 bases remained unmatched. This CDR3 reads CASSSYPTGLVYEQYF. DNA of the CDR3: TGTGCCAGCAGCTCATACCCGACGGGACTAGTCTACGAGCAGTACTTC.

This rearrangement joins TRBV2 to TRBJ2-3, with D unclear. Germline V gene sequence: CDR1 SNHLY, CDR2 FYNNEI. The CDR3 is 11 residues long. Trimming took 9 bases from V and 2 from J, leaving 6 bases between them. DNA of the CDR3: TGTGCCAGTGCGATCACAGATACGCAGTATTTT. Translation: CASAITDTQYF.

This rearrangement joins TRBV12-3 or TRBV12-4 to TRBJ1-1; D is unresolved. Trimming stripped 3 bases from V and 7 bases from J, with 6 bases between. The CDR3 runs 11 residues. CDR3 in amino acids: CASSFLGEAFF. CDR3 nucleotides: TGTGCCAGCAGTTTTCTGGGTGAAGCTTTCTTT.

The V call is TRBV5-1, the J call TRBJ2-4, with D perhaps matching TRBD1 or TRBD2 (5 bases each). The CDR3 is 14 amino acids. The germline V and J ends were trimmed by 4 bases and 9 bases, with 17 bases remaining between them. Per the germline V gene, CDR1 is SGHRS and CDR2 is YFSETQ. DNA of the CDR3: TGCGCCAGCAGCCAGGGTGGGGGTTTTGGCATTCAGTACTTC. The encoded protein is CASSQGGGFGIQYF. Complete variable domain (other parts from reference TRBV5-1 and TRBJ2-4): KAGVTQTPRYLIKTRGQQVTLSCSPISGHRSVSWYQQTPGQGLQFLFEYFSETQRNKGNFPGRFSGRQFSNSRSEMNVSTLELGDSALYLCASSQGGGFGIQYFGAGTRLSVL.

This chain uses TRBV18 with TRBJ1-6, with TRBD1 identical over 8 bases. This CDR3 is built from 15 residues. CDR1 KGHSH and CDR2 LQKENI come from the germline V gene. V lost 4 bases, J lost 5 bases, and 4 bases stayed unmatched. CDR3 amino acids: CASSQDREDNSPLHF. The CDR3 region has the DNA TGTGCCAGCTCACAGGACAGGGAGGATAATTCACCCCTCCACTTT.

The rearrangement joins TRBV27 to TRBJ1-1, with D uncertain. The V end was cut by 9 bases, the J end by 0 bases, with 14 bases between. Germline CDR1 and CDR2: MNHEY and SMNVEV (reference sequence). The CDR3 has 14 amino acids. CDR3 protein: CARISDKVNTEAFF. CDR3 DNA: TGTGCCAGGATCTCCGACAAGGTGAACACTGAAGCTTTCTTT.

The CDR3 is CASSLVGQTADTQYF. The CDR3 nucleotides are TGTGCCAGCAGCTTGGTAGGCCAGACAGCAGATACGCAGTATTTT. The chain combines TRBV5-6 with TRBJ2-3, with TRBD1 as a possible D gene (5 bases). The V gene lost 0 bases and the J gene lost 4 bases, with 12 bases spanning the gap. From germline, CDR1 is SGHDT and CDR2 YYEEEE. This CDR3 has 15 amino acids.

V gene TRBV6-6 combines with J gene TRBJ2-7; D gene uncertain. CDR1 is MNHNY and CDR2 is SVGAGI in the germline V gene (reference sequence). The CDR3 extends over 11 amino acids. V was pared by 5 bases and J by 5 bases, with 7 bases between. As DNA, the CDR3 is TGTGCCAGCAGTCGTGGCAACGAGCAGTACTTC. Translated: CASSRGNEQYF.

This rearrangement joins TRBV7-9 to TRBJ1-1, with 8 bases that match TRBD1. V was pared by 5 bases and J by 10 bases, with 9 bases of the junction left unmatched. The CDR3 covers 13 residues. CDR1 and CDR2 (germline): SEHNR, FQNEAQ (reference sequence). This chain's CDR3 is CASSNQGATGAFF. CDR3 coding DNA: TGTGCCAGCAGCAACCAGGGGGCGACGGGAGCTTTCTTT.

The chain uses TRBV30 and TRBJ2-2, with 9 bases aligning to TRBD2. This CDR3 region has 14 residues. The ends lost 7 bases at V and 5 bases at J; junction bases unmatched: 8. CDR1 and CDR2 from the germline V gene are GTSNPN and SVGIG (reference sequence). Here the CDR3 DNA reads TGTGCCTCGGTAGCGGGAGTACGGACCGGGGAGCTGTTTTTT. Translating gives CASVAGVRTGELFF.